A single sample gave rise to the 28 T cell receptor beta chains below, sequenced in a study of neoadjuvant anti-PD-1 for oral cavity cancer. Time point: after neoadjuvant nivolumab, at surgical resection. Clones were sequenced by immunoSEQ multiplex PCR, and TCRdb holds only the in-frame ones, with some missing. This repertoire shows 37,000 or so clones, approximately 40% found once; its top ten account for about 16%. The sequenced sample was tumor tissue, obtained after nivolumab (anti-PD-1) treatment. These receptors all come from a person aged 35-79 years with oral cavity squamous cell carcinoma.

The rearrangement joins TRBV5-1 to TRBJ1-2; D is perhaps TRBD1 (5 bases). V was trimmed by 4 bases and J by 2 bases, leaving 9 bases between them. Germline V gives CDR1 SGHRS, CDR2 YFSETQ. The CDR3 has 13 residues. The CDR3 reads CASSNRGNYGYTF. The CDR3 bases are TGCGCCAGCAGCAACCGGGGGAACTATGGCTACACCTTC. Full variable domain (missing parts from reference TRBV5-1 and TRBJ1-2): KAGVTQTPRYLIKTRGQQVTLSCSPISGHRSVSWYQQTPGQGLQFLFEYFSETQRNKGNFPGRFSGRQFSNSRSEMNVSTLELGDSALYLCASSNRGNYGYTFGSGTRLTVV.

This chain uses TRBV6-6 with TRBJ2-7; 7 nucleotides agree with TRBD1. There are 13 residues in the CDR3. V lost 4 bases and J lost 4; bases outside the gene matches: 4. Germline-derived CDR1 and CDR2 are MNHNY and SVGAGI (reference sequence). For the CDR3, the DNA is TGTGCCAGCAGTTTACGGACAGGATACGAGCAGTACTTC. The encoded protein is CASSLRTGYEQYF.

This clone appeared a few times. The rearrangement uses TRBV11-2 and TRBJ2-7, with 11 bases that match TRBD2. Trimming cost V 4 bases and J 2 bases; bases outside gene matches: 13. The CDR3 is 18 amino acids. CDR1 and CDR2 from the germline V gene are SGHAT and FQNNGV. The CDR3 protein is CASSYLHSTSGVPYEQYF. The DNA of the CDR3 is TGTGCCAGCAGCTACCTACATTCGACTAGCGGGGTCCCCTACGAGCAGTACTTC.

Here the CDR3 DNA reads TGTGCCTTTAAGAGGGAGGACACCGGGGAGCTGTTTTTT. Amino acids: CAFKREDTGELFF. V gene TRBV5-4 combines with J gene TRBJ2-2, with D perhaps TRBD2 (6 bases). The CDR3 is 13 amino acids. From germline, CDR1 is SGHNT and CDR2 YYREEE (reference sequence). The V gene lost 10 bases and the J gene lost 3 bases, with 13 bases spanning the gap. Together with reference TRBV5-4 and TRBJ2-2, the CDR3 gives the full variable domain: ETGVTQSPTHLIKTRGQQVTLRCSSQSGHNTVSWYQQALGQGPQFIFQYYREEENGRGNFPPRFSGLQFPNYSSELNVNALELDDSALYLCAFKREDTGELFFGEGSRLTVL.

CDR3 nucleotides: TGTGCCAGCAGCCCCTCAGGGGGCCACGAGCAGTACTTC. Translating it yields CASSPSGGHEQYF. The J gene is TRBJ2-7, the V gene TRBV14; TRBD1 aligns across 8 bases. Per germline, CDR1 SGHDN and CDR2 FVKESK. This CDR3 is built from 13 residues. The V and J ends lost 4 bases and 5 bases, in that order; junction bases with no gene match: 4.

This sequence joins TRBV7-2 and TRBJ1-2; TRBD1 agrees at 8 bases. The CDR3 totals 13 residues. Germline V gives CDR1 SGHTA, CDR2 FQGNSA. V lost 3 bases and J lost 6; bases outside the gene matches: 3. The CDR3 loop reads CASSFDRGDGYTF. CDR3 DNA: TGTGCCAGCAGCTTCGACAGGGGAGATGGCTACACCTTC.

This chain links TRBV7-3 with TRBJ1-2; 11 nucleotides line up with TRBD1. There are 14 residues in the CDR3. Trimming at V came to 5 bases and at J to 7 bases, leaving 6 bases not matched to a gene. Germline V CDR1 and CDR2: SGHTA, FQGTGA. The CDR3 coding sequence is TGTGCCAGCAGCACGGGACAGGGGGTGGGTGGCTACACCTTC. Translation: CASSTGQGVGGYTF.

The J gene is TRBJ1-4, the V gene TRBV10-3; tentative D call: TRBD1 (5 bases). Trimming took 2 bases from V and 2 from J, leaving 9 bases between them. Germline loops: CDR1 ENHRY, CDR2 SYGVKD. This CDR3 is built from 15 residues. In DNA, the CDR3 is TGTGCCATCAGTGAGCCCGGGACCACTAATGAAAAACTGTTTTTT. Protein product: CAISEPGTTNEKLFF.

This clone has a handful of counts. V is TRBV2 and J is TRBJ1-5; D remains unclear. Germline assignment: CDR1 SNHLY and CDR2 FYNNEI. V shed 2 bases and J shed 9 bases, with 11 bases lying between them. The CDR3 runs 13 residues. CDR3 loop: CASSESRIPPQHF. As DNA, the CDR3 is TGTGCCAGCAGTGAATCACGCATTCCGCCCCAGCATTTT.

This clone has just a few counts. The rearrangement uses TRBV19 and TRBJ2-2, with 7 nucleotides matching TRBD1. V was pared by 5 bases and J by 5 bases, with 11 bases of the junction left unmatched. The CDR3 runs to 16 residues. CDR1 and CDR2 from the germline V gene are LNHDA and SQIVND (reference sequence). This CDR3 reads CASSSIQGFGTGELFF. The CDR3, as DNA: TGTGCCAGTAGTTCCATACAGGGGTTTGGGACCGGGGAGCTGTTTTTT.

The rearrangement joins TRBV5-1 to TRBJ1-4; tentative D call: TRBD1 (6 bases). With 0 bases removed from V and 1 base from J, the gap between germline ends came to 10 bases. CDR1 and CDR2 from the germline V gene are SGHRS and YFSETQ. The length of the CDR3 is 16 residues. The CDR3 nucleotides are TGCGCCAGCAGCTTGGGATGGGGGCTAACTAATGAAAAACTGTTTTTT. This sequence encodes CASSLGWGLTNEKLFF.

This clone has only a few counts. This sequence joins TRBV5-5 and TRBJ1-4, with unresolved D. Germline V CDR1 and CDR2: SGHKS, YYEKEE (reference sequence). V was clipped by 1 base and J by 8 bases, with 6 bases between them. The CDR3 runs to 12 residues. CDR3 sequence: CASSLTVEKLFF. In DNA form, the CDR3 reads TGTGCCAGCAGCTTGACGGTAGAAAAACTGTTTTTT.

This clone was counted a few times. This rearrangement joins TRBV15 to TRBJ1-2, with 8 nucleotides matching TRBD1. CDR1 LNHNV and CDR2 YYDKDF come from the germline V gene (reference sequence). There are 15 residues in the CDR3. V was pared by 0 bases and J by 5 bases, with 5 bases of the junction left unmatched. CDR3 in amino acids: CATSRDGGTGYGYTF. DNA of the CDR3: TGTGCCACCAGCAGAGATGGAGGGACAGGATATGGCTACACCTTC.

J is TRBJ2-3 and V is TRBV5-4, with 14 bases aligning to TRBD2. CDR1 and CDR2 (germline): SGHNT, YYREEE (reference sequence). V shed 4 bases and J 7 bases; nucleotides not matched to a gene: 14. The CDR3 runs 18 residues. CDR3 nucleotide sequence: TGTGCCAGCAGCCACGGTGGGCCGACTAGCGGGGGGGCCTATACGCAGTATTTT. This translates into CASSHGGPTSGGAYTQYF. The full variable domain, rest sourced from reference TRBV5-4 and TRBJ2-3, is ETGVTQSPTHLIKTRGQQVTLRCSSQSGHNTVSWYQQALGQGPQFIFQYYREEENGRGNFPPRFSGLQFPNYSSELNVNALELDDSALYLCASSHGGPTSGGAYTQYFGPGTRLTVL.

The CDR3 DNA follows: TGTGCCAGTTCGATTCGATCCTCGGTGGAGCAGTACTTC. Translation: CASSIRSSVEQYF. The V gene is TRBV19, the J gene TRBJ2-7; D unclear. Germline-derived CDR1 and CDR2 are LNHDA and SQIVND (reference sequence). The CDR3 runs 13 residues. V was cut by 8 bases and J by 7 bases, with 18 bases left in between.

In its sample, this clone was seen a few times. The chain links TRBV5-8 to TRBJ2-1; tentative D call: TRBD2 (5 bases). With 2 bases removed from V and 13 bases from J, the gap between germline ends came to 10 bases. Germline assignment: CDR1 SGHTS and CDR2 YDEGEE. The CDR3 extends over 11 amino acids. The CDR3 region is CASSLARTQFF. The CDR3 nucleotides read TGTGCCAGCAGCTTAGCCAGGACTCAGTTCTTC. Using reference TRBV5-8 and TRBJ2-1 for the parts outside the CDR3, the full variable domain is EAGVTQSPTHLIKTRGQQATLRCSPISGHTSVYWYQQALGLGLQFLLWYDEGEERNRGNFPPRFSGRQFPNYSSELNVNALELEDSALYLCASSLARTQFFGPGTRLTVL.

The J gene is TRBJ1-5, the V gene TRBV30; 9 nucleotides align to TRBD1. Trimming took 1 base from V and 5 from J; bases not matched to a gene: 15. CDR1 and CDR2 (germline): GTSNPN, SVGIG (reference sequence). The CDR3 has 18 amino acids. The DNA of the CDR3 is TGTGCCTGGAGTGAATCCGGGACAGGGAGGGTGGCATATCAGCCCCAGCATTTT. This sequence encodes CAWSESGTGRVAYQPQHF.

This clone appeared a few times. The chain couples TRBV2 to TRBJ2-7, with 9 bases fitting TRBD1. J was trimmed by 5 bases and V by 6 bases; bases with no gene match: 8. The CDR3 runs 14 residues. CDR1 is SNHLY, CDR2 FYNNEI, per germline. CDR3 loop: CASRGGQGLNEQYF. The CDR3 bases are TGTGCCAGCAGGGGGGGACAGGGATTAAACGAGCAGTACTTC.

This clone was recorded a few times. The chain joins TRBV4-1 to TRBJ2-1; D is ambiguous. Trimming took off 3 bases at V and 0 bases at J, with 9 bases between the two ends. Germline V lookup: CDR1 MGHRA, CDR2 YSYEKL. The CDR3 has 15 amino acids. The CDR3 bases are TGCGCCAGCAGCCATCGCGTGAGCTCCTACAATGAGCAGTTCTTC. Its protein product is CASSHRVSSYNEQFF.

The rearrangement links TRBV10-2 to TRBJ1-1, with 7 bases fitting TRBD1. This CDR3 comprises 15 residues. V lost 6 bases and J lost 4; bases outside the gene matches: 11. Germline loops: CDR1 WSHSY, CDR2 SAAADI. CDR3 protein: CASRRQGGVSTEAFF. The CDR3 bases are TGCGCCAGCAGAAGACAGGGTGGAGTTTCCACTGAAGCTTTCTTT.

The chain's CDR3 is CASSFARAGAHEQYF. The DNA for the CDR3 is TGTGCCAGCAGTTTTGCTCGGGCGGGAGCTCACGAGCAGTACTTC. This chain connects TRBV28 to TRBJ2-7; 7 nucleotides align to TRBD2. Germline V gene data show CDR1 as MDHEN and CDR2 as SYDVKM. This CDR3 region has 15 residues. V lost 3 bases, J lost 5 bases, and 10 bases stayed unmatched.

Written as DNA, the CDR3 is TGCGCCAGCAGCGGGACAGGGACCTACAATGAGCAGTTCTTC. Residues: CASSGTGTYNEQFF. This chain links TRBV5-1 with TRBJ2-1; TRBD1 aligns across 9 bases. The CDR3 loop spans 14 amino acids. V lost 4 bases and J lost 2; bases outside the gene matches: 1. Germline V gene data show CDR1 as SGHRS and CDR2 as YFSETQ.

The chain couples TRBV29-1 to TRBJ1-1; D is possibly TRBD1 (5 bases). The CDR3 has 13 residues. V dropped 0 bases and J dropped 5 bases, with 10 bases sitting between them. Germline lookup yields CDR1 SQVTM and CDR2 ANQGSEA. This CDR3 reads CSVEDPGMTEAFF. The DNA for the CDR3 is TGCAGCGTTGAAGATCCAGGGATGACTGAAGCTTTCTTT.

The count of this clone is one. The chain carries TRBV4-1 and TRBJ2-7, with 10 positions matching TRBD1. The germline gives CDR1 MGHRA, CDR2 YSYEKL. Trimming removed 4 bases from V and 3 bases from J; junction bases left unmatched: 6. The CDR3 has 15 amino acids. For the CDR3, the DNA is TGCGCCAGCAGCCGCGAAGGACAGGGGGGCTACGAGCAGTACTTC. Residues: CASSREGQGGYEQYF.

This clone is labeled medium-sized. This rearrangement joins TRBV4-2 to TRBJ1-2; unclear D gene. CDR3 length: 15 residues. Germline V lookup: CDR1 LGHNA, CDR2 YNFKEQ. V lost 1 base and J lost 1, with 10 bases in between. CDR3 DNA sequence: TGTGCCAGCAGCCAAGCTAACAGTAATAACTATGGCTACACCTTC. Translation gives CASSQANSNNYGYTF.

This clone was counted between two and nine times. The CDR3 spells CAITGTEDYGYTF. CDR3 coding DNA: TGTGCCATTACAGGGACTGAGGACTATGGCTACACCTTC. The rearrangement uses TRBV10-3 and TRBJ1-2; D is possibly TRBD1 (6 bases). CDR3 length equals 13 residues. Germline V lookup: CDR1 ENHRY, CDR2 SYGVKD. The V gene lost 9 bases and the J gene lost 3 bases, with 14 bases spanning the gap.

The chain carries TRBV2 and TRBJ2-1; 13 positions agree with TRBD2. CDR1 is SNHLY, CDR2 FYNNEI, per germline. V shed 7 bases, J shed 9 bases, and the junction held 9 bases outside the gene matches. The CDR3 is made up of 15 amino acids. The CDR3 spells CASTWTSGSFGEQFF. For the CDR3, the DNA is TGTGCCAGCACCTGGACTAGCGGGAGTTTCGGTGAGCAGTTCTTC. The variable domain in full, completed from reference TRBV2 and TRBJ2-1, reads EPEVTQTPSHQVTQMGQEVILRCVPISNHLYFYWYRQILGQKVEFLVSFYNNEISEKSEIFDDQFSVERPDGSNFTLKIRSTKLEDSAMYFCASTWTSGSFGEQFFGPGTRLTVL.

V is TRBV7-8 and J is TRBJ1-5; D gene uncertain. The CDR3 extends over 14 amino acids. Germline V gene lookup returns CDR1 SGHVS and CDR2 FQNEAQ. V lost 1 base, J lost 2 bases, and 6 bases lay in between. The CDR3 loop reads CASSLGRGNQPQHF. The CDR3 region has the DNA TGTGCCAGCAGCTTAGGCCGCGGCAATCAGCCCCAGCATTTT.